This TCR beta chain was identified during a study of T cell repertoires in cytomegalovirus infection. Study information: Indications came from public TCR beta signatures; they pointed to CMV infection and to a matching HLA type.

At least ten counts were recorded for this clonotype. The antigen is unknown. V was clipped by 2 bases and J by 0 bases, with 8 bases between them. CDR3 length equals 15 residues. Germline loops: CDR1 SGHTA, CDR2 FQGNSA. TCRdb reanalysed the reads using MiXCR and keeps one entry per CDR3 protein. The sample holds approximately 120,000 distinct CDR3 sequences, approximately 28% seen once. This clonotype originated in a human donor in good health (CMV status not recorded). Some clones in this sample may be carry-over from other donors' samples. The rearrangement links TRBV7-2 to TRBJ2-1, with D maybe TRBD2 (7 bases). The material was CD8+ T cells from cultured PBMCs, obtained from culture after CMV antigen stimulation. The chain's CDR3 is CASSLRGASYNEQFF. The CDR3 DNA reads as TGTGCCAGCAGCTTACGGGGGGCCTCCTACAATGAGCAGTTCTTC.